The rows below give T cell receptor beta chains drawn from one sample of a study of T-cell memory formation after mild COVID-19. From the 5' RACE reads, TCRdb called clonotypes with MiXCR, one entry per CDR3 protein. This table has under 450,000 distinct CDR3 sequences, approximately 22% appearing once. Sequencing used PBMCs or a T cell subset sorted from them (not recorded which). Receptor source: a man aged 18 to 30 who had mild COVID-19 (a few samples of this study predate the infection). Cell type and time point are not known. Each CDR3 is given with its conserved first and last residue. Expanded clones get a size class; other rows say once, few or many, or leave the size out.

abundance | v_gene | CDR3aa
few | TRBV7-2 | CASRSFGGNTEAFF
many | TRBV24-1 | CATSECRDNYEQYF
. | TRBV29-1 | CSFFDLLWNEQFF
. | TRBV5-1 | CASSPTDRTGEQYF
few | TRBV7-9 | CASSLGTSGNEKLFF
few | TRBV6-5 | CASSYSNPRGGELFF
few | TRBV6-5 | CASSYSVEFQETQYF
few | TRBV7-2 | CASSQERIGYTF
few | TRBV6-1 | CASSPIQGDGYTF
few | TRBV12-3/TRBV12-4 | CASRPTGRTDTQYF
. | TRBV6-5 | CASSYSQGRVETQYF